The 4 T cell receptor beta chains below all came from one sample that was sequenced in a study of regulatory T cells in long-lasting Graves disease. As for time point: persistent/refractory GD, antithyroid drugs over 5 years with positive TRAb. PBMC RNA served as the TCR library source. In building TCR beta libraries, iRepertoire HTBI primers were used together with Arm-PCR of CDR3 regions. TCRdb used MiXCR to reprocess the multiplex PCR reads, holding one entry per CDR3 protein. The repertoire holds hundreds of thousands of distinct CDR3 sequences, roughly 23% seen once, with less than 15% in the top ten. The sample was peripheral blood mononuclear cells (PBMCs), taken when the disease was refractory, from a patient treated with antithyroid drugs. These receptors originate from a female donor with Graves disease.

This clonotype was seen a handful of times. Here the CDR3 DNA reads TGCAGTACAGTCCCAGGCCTGGGTTCCAATCAGCCCCAGCATTTT. Translating gives CSTVPGLGSNQPQHF. The V and J genes are TRBV20-1 and TRBJ1-5; D not certain. V lost 8 bases, J lost 3 bases, and 20 bases lay in between. This CDR3 is built from 15 residues. Looked up from germline, CDR1 is DFQATT and CDR2 is SNEGSKA (reference sequence).

This chain uses TRBV7-2 with TRBJ2-1; 8 nucleotides agree with TRBD1. CDR1 and CDR2 (germline): SGHTA, FQGNSA. Losses at the gene ends were 1 base for V and 5 bases for J; bases not matched to a gene: 4. The CDR3 is made up of 15 amino acids. Here the CDR3 reads CASSLGQGSHNEQFF. Written as DNA, the CDR3 is TGTGCCAGCAGCTTAGGACAGGGGAGTCACAATGAGCAGTTCTTC.

The chain couples TRBV7-8 to TRBJ1-5; no clear D. This CDR3 comprises 14 residues. CDR1 SGHVS and CDR2 FQNEAQ come from the germline V gene. Trimming left V 4 bases short and J 8 bases short, with 15 bases between. This CDR3 is CASSSVAPEEPQHF. Written as DNA, the CDR3 is TGTGCCAGCAGCTCCGTAGCGCCAGAAGAGCCCCAGCATTTT.

This clonotype came up many times. The rearrangement links TRBV28 to TRBJ2-7; D is possibly TRBD1 (6 bases). V lost 5 bases to trimming and J lost 5 bases, with 13 bases between them. This CDR3 is built from 13 residues. Germline V gene lookup returns CDR1 MDHEN and CDR2 SYDVKM. CDR3 in amino acids: CASSAWGHHEQYF. For the CDR3, the DNA is TGTGCCAGCAGTGCTTGGGGACACCACGAGCAGTACTTC.